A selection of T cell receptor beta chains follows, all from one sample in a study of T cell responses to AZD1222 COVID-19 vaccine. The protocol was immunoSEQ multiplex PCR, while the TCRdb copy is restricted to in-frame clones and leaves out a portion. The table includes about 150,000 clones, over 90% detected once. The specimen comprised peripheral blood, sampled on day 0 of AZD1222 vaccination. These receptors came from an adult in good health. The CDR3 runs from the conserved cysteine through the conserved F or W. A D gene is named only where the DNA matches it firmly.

CDR3 protein: CASSPLTSGKGTGELFF
D gene: TRBD2
CDR3 length: 17
V gene: TRBV7-3
J gene: TRBJ2-2

CDR3 protein: CASGLAGGPGLYNEQFF
D gene: TRBD2
CDR3 length: 17
V gene: TRBV7-6
J gene: TRBJ2-1

CDR3 protein: CASSQVPGGFSYNEQFF
D gene: TRBD1
CDR3 length: 17
V gene: TRBV4-1
J gene: TRBJ2-1

CDR3 protein: CASSARTGGNYGYTF
D gene: TRBD1
CDR3 length: 15
V gene: TRBV5-4
J gene: TRBJ1-2

CDR3 protein: CSASRTGGFGYTF
D gene: TRBD1
CDR3 length: 13
V gene: TRBV20-1
J gene: TRBJ1-2

CDR3 protein: CASSPLWGRNPGELFF
D gene: -
CDR3 length: 16
V gene: TRBV18
J gene: TRBJ2-2

CDR3 protein: CASSLDRNTEAFF
D gene: -
CDR3 length: 13
V gene: TRBV7-8
J gene: TRBJ1-1

CDR3 protein: CASSLVGRGTEAFF
D gene: -
CDR3 length: 14
V gene: TRBV5-1
J gene: TRBJ1-1

CDR3 protein: CASSLWTGMNTEAFF
D gene: TRBD1
CDR3 length: 15
V gene: TRBV7-8
J gene: TRBJ1-1

CDR3 protein: CASSSSLAGVPGELFF
D gene: TRBD2
CDR3 length: 16
V gene: TRBV5-4
J gene: TRBJ2-2

CDR3 protein: CASSLIGAGSYNEQFF
D gene: -
CDR3 length: 16
V gene: TRBV7-3
J gene: TRBJ2-1

CDR3 protein: CASSPDHSYGYTF
D gene: -
CDR3 length: 13
V gene: TRBV18
J gene: TRBJ1-2

CDR3 protein: CASSSGPNQPQHF
D gene: -
CDR3 length: 13
V gene: TRBV19
J gene: TRBJ1-5

CDR3 protein: CASSSGMDRGGSYEQYF
D gene: TRBD1
CDR3 length: 17
V gene: TRBV5-6
J gene: TRBJ2-7

CDR3 protein: CASSSRKGQGRGYTF
D gene: TRBD1
CDR3 length: 15
V gene: TRBV19
J gene: TRBJ1-2

CDR3 protein: CASSFLRRTGYYEQYF
D gene: TRBD1
CDR3 length: 16
V gene: TRBV28
J gene: TRBJ2-7

CDR3 protein: CAIPGHGYGYTF
D gene: -
CDR3 length: 12
V gene: TRBV10-3
J gene: TRBJ1-2

CDR3 protein: CSVSGADGYTF
D gene: -
CDR3 length: 11
V gene: TRBV29-1
J gene: TRBJ1-2

CDR3 protein: CASSLRYSQGIRGYGYTF
D gene: -
CDR3 length: 18
V gene: TRBV27
J gene: TRBJ1-2

CDR3 protein: CASSLGPTNSGRLETQYF
D gene: TRBD2
CDR3 length: 18
V gene: TRBV5-1
J gene: TRBJ2-5

CDR3 protein: CSVGRDIDTEAFF
D gene: -
CDR3 length: 13
V gene: TRBV29-1
J gene: TRBJ1-1

CDR3 protein: CASSYSGGDTGELFF
D gene: -
CDR3 length: 15
V gene: TRBV6-5
J gene: TRBJ2-2

CDR3 protein: CASSEYKGSYNEQFF
D gene: -
CDR3 length: 15
V gene: TRBV10-2
J gene: TRBJ2-1

CDR3 protein: CAAQAGSTDTQYF
D gene: TRBD2
CDR3 length: 13
V gene: TRBV10-3
J gene: TRBJ2-3

CDR3 protein: CASSLGRESLDEQFF
D gene: -
CDR3 length: 15
V gene: TRBV28
J gene: TRBJ2-1

CDR3 protein: CASSMLLTSNQPQHF
D gene: -
CDR3 length: 15
V gene: TRBV19
J gene: TRBJ1-5

CDR3 protein: CASSPDREELYGYTF
D gene: TRBD1
CDR3 length: 15
V gene: TRBV27
J gene: TRBJ1-2

CDR3 protein: CASRKGLAGVSYEQYF
D gene: TRBD2
CDR3 length: 16
V gene: TRBV5-1
J gene: TRBJ2-7

CDR3 protein: CASSTRTGLPDNEQFF
D gene: TRBD1
CDR3 length: 16
V gene: TRBV5-1
J gene: TRBJ2-1

CDR3 protein: CASSITETVNTEAFF
D gene: -
CDR3 length: 15
V gene: TRBV19
J gene: TRBJ1-1

CDR3 protein: CASSPTGTAYGYTF
D gene: TRBD1
CDR3 length: 14
V gene: TRBV5-1
J gene: TRBJ1-2

CDR3 protein: CAWNREKETQYF
D gene: -
CDR3 length: 12
V gene: TRBV30
J gene: TRBJ2-5

CDR3 protein: CASSFGSVSETQYF
D gene: -
CDR3 length: 14
V gene: TRBV7-9
J gene: TRBJ2-5

CDR3 protein: CASSGDSSEAEQYF
D gene: TRBD1
CDR3 length: 14
V gene: TRBV5-1
J gene: TRBJ2-7

CDR3 protein: CASSFSAATANNYGYTF
D gene: -
CDR3 length: 17
V gene: TRBV27
J gene: TRBJ1-2

CDR3 protein: CASSPLAGVNGEQFF
D gene: TRBD2
CDR3 length: 15
V gene: TRBV18
J gene: TRBJ2-1